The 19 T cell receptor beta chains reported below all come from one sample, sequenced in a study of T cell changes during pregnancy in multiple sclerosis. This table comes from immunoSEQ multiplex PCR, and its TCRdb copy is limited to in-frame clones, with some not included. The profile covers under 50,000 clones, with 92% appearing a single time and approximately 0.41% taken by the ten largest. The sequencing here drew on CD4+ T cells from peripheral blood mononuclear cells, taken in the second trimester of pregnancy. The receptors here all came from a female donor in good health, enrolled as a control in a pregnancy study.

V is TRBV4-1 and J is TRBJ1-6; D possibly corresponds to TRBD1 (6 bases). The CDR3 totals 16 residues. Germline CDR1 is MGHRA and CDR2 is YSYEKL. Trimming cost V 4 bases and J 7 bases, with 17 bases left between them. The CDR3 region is CASSPRQAYQNSPLHF. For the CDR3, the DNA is TGCGCCAGCAGCCCTAGACAGGCCTACCAGAATTCACCCCTCCACTTT.

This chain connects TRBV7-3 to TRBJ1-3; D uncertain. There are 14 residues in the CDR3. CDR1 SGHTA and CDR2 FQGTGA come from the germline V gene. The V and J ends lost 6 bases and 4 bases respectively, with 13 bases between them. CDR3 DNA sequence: TGTGCCAGCAGTACCGGCCCGGGGGGAAACACCATATATTTT. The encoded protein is CASSTGPGGNTIYF.

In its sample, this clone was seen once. For the CDR3, the DNA is TGCAGTGGACTTGGAACTTACGAGCAGTACTTC. Its translation: CSGLGTYEQYF. The chain is built from TRBV20-1 and TRBJ2-7; D unclear. CDR3 size: 11 residues. Germline V gene lookup returns CDR1 DFQATT and CDR2 SNEGSKA (reference sequence). Trimming removed 7 bases at V and 4 bases at J, with 11 bases between.

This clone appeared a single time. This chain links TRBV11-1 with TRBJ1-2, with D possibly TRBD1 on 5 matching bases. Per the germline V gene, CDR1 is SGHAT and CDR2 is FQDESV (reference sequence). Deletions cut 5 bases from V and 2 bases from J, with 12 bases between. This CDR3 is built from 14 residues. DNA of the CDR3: TGTGCCAGCAGCCGGGGGGGTCCCAACTATGGCTACACCTTC. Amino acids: CASSRGGPNYGYTF. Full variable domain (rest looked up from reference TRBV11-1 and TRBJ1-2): EAEVAQSPRYKITEKSQAVAFWCDPISGHATLYWYRQILGQGPELLVQFQDESVVDDSQLPKDRFSAERLKGVDSTLKIQPAELGDSAMYLCASSRGGPNYGYTFGSGTRLTVV.

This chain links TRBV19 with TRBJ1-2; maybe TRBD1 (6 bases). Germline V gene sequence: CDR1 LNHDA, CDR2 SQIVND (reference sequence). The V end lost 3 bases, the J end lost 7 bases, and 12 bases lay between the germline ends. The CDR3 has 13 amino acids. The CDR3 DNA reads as TGTGCCAGTAGTATTTGGGGGCGCTCTGGCTACACCTTC. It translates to CASSIWGRSGYTF.

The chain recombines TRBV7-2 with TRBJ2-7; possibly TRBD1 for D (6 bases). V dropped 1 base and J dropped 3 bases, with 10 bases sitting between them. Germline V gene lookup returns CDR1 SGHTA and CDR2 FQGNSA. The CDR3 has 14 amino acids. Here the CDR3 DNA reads TGTGCCAGCAGCTTAGTACAGGGAGTCTACGAGCAGTACTTC. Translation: CASSLVQGVYEQYF.

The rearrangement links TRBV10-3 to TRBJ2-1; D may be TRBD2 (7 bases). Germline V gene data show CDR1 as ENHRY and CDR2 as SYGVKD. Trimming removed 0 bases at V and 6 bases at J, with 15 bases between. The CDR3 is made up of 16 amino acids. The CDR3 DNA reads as TGTGCCATCAGTGAGTCGGGCGGGGGCCCCGCCAATGAGCAGTTCTTC. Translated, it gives CAISESGGGPANEQFF.

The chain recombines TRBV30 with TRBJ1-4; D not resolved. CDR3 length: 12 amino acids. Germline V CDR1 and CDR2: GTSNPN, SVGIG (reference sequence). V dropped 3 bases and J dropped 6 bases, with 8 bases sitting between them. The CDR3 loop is CAWRPKYEKLFF. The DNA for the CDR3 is TGTGCCTGGAGGCCTAAGTATGAAAAACTGTTTTTT.

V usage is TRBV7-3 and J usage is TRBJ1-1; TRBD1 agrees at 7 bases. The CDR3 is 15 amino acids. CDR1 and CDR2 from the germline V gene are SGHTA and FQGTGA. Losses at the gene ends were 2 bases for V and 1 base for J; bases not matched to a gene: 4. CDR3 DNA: TGTGCCAGCAGCTTAGGGGACAGAAGGAACACTGAAGCTTTCTTT. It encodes CASSLGDRRNTEAFF. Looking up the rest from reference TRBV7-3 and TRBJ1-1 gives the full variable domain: GAGVSQTPSNKVTEKGKYVELRCDPISGHTALYWYRQSLGQGPEFLIYFQGTGAADDSGLPNDRFFAVRPEGSVSTLKIQRTERGDSAVYLCASSLGDRRNTEAFFGQGTRLTVV.

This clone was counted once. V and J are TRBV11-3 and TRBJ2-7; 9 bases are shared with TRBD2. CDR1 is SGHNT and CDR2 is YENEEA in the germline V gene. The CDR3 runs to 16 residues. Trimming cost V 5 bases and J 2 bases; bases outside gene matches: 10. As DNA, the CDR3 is TGTGCCAGCAGCCAGGGAGGAGCGGGGGGCACCTACGAGCAGTACTTC. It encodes CASSQGGAGGTYEQYF.

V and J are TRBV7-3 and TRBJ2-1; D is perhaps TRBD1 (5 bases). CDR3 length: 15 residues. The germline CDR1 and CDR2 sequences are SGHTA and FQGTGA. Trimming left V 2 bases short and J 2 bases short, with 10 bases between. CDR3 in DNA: TGTGCCAGCAGCTTAGAAGGGGCGCCCTACAATGAGCAGTTCTTC. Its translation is CASSLEGAPYNEQFF. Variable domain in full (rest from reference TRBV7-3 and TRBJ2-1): GAGVSQTPSNKVTEKGKYVELRCDPISGHTALYWYRQSLGQGPEFLIYFQGTGAADDSGLPNDRFFAVRPEGSVSTLKIQRTERGDSAVYLCASSLEGAPYNEQFFGPGTRLTVL.

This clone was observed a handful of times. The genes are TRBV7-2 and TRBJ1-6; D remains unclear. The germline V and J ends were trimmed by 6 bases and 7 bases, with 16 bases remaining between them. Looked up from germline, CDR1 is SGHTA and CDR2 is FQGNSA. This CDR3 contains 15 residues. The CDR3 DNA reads TGTGCCAGCAGGCAAGGAGGTACGACCAATTCACCCCTCCACTTT. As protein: CASRQGGTTNSPLHF.

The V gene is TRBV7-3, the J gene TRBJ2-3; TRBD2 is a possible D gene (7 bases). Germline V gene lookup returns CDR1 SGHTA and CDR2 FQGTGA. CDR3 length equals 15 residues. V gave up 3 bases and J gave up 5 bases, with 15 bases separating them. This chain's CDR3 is CASSFGGGLIDTQYF. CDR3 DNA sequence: TGTGCCAGCAGCTTCGGCGGGGGCCTAATAGATACGCAGTATTTT. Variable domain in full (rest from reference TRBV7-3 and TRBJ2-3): GAGVSQTPSNKVTEKGKYVELRCDPISGHTALYWYRQSLGQGPEFLIYFQGTGAADDSGLPNDRFFAVRPEGSVSTLKIQRTERGDSAVYLCASSFGGGLIDTQYFGPGTRLTVL.

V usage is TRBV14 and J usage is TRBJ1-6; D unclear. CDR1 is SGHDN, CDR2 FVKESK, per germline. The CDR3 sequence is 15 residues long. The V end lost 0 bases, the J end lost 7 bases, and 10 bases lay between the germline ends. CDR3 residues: CASSQDVQTNSPLHF. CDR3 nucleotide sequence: TGTGCCAGCAGCCAAGATGTACAGACAAATTCACCCCTCCACTTT.

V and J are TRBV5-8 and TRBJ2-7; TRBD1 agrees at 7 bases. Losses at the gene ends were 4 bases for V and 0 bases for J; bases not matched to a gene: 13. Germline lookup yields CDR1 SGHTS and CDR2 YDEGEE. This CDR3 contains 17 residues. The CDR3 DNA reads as TGTGCCAGCAGCAGGCCAATAGGGACAGCCTCCTCCTACGAGCAGTACTTC. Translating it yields CASSRPIGTASSYEQYF.

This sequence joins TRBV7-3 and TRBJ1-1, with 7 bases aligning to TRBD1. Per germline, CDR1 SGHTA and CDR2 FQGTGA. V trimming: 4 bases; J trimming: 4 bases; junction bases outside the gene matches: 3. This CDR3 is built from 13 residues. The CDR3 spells CASSSQGVTEAFF. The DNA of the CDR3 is TGTGCCAGCAGCTCCCAGGGGGTCACTGAAGCTTTCTTT.

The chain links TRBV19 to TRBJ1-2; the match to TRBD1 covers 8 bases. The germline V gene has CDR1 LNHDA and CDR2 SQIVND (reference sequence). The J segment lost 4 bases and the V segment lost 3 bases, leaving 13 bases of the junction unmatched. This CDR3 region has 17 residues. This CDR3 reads CASSIHTGQGEIYGYTF. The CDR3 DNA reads TGTGCCAGTAGTATTCATACAGGACAGGGAGAAATCTATGGCTACACCTTC.

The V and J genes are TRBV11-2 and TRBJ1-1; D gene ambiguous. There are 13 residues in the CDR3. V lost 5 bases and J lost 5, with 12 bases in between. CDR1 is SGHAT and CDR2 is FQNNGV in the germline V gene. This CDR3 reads CASSRPAGTEAFF. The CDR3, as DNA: TGTGCCAGCAGCCGTCCGGCGGGAACTGAAGCTTTCTTT.

CDR3 DNA: TGTGCCAGCAGCCCGAGAGGTACAGATACGCAGTATTTT. This encodes CASSPRGTDTQYF. This chain joins TRBV9 and TRBJ2-3; D is undetermined. The CDR3 is 13 residues long. Germline-derived CDR1 and CDR2 are SGDLS and YYNGEE. The V gene lost 4 bases and the J gene lost 3 bases, with 9 bases spanning the gap.